This TCR beta chain derives from a study of T cells after posttransplantation cyclophosphamide. The table came from immunoSEQ multiplex PCR; TCRdb's copy has only in-frame clones and leaves some out. The sample includes 2,700 or so clones, none of them occurring once. Study observations and caveats: Blood and skin or GI T cell repertoires showed limited TRB overlap.

This clone is categorized as medium-sized. Its antigen is not identified. Busulfan-fludarabine conditioning, marrow transplant, and cyclophosphamide on days +3 and +4 were administered. The material was PBMCs, obtained after allogeneic stem cell transplant with posttransplant cyclophosphamide. This receptor was identified in a male patient aged 55 to 70 who received an allogeneic stem cell transplant from a related donor and was CMV-positive. Some T cells may trace back to the graft donor.

The CDR3 bases are TGTGCCAGCAGCCAACTGATAGCGGGTGTCTCCTACGAGCAGTACTTC. It yields the protein CASSQLIAGVSYEQYF. The V call is TRBV4-2, the J call TRBJ2-7, with 7 bases lining up with TRBD2. This CDR3 contains 16 residues. The V segment lost 2 bases and the J segment 0 bases; nucleotides outside the gene matches: 7. The V gene's germline CDR1 is LGHNA and CDR2 YNFKEQ.